This paragraph reports one T cell receptor (beta chain). The antigen is unknown. Patients with a history of autoimmune disease or on systemic immunosuppression were excluded. Germline-derived CDR1 and CDR2 are MNHEY and SVGAGI. V trimming: 6 bases; J trimming: 4 bases; junction bases outside the gene matches: 4. CDR3 length: 14 residues. This record belongs to a study of OX40 agonist ivuxolimab in advanced cancers. Study information: Patients with hepatocellular carcinoma, melanoma, renal cell or head and neck cancer made up the dose-escalation patients.

Study results and caveats: Undetermined was the antigen specificity of the expanded peripheral T cells. Clonal expansion by week 6 occurred in CD4+ and CD8+ blood T cells (at 0.1 to 3.0 mg/kg).

Some clones are missing from TCRdb's copy, which holds only in-frame ones; the method was immunoSEQ multiplex PCR. The sample shows 77,000 or so clones, approximately 86% of them seen only once. V gene TRBV6-5 combines with J gene TRBJ1-2; TRBD1 aligns across 11 bases. Sequencing used CD4+ or CD8+ T cells sorted from blood, obtained in a trial of the OX40 agonist ivuxolimab. This TCR came from an adult with an advanced solid tumor such as melanoma, head and neck, liver or kidney cancer. The CDR3 protein is CASRRTGGGYGYTF. As DNA, the CDR3 is TGTGCCAGCAGGAGGACAGGGGGCGGCTATGGCTACACCTTC.